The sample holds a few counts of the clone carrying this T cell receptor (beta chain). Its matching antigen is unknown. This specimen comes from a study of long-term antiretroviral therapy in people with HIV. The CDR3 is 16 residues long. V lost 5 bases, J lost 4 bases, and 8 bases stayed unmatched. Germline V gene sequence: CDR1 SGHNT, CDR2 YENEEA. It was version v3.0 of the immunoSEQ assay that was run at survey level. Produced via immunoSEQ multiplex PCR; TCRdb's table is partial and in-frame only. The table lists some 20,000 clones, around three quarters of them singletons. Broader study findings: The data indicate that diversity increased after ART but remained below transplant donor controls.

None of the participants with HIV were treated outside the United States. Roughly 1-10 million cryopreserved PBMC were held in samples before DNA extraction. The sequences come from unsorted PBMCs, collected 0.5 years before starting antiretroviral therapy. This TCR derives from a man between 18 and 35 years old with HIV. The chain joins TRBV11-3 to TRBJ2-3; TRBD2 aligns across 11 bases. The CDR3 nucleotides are TGTGCCAGCAGCAAACTAGCGGGAGAGGGCGCAGATACGCAGTATTTT. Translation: CASSKLAGEGADTQYF.